The subject of this entry is one TCR beta chain. This clonotype is described as medium-sized (0.01 to 0.1%). The specificity of this receptor is unknown. The sample holds no much larger clone one base away, and base qualities are not on file. The data stem from a study (dated by TCRdb to the late 2010s). Regarding the complete study: To characterize human CD8+ TCR repertoires that recognize immunodominant viral antigens, the researchers relied on sequence and structural analyses. Broad study findings and their caveats: According to the report, the CD8+ TCR repertoires were highly diverse, and those specific to different immunodominant viral antigens were distinct from each other.

From a lookup of the germline V gene (reference sequence), CDR1 and CDR2 are DFQATT and SNEGSKA. Reading from cysteine to phenylalanine, the CDR3 counts 12 amino acids. The CDR3 DNA has 36 bases and is translated from base 1. The germline ends are 6 bases apart after V is trimmed by 3 bases and J by 0 bases. The sample was run on an Illumina HiSeq 2500. Using fastp at Q25 and MiXCR, TCRdb reprocessed the public reads and kept productive beta chains. Under each unique CDR3 protein, matching rows form one entry showing the most common genes and DNA. This sample comprises 1,500 to 2,000 distinct CDR3 sequences, 25% to 35% of them detected only once. The ten largest clones represent 5% to 6.5% of the sample.

The sequence came from a female donor. Sequencing input: CD8+ T cells (not recorded whether cultured). This chain joins TRBV20-1 to TRBJ2-7; the D gene assignment is ambiguous. The nucleotides read TGCAGTGCTAGGGAAACCTCCTACGAGCAGTACTTC. Its protein is CSARETSYEQYF.